This TCR beta chain emerged from a study of blood T cell repertoires in COVID-19 (dated by TCRdb to the early 2020s). With respect to the entire study: Samples from collaborators originated in the United States, Italy and Spain and spanned both the acute and convalescent phases of COVID-19. Where HLA class I and class II types were available, the types were taken from metadata supplied by the sample provider, not from assay-based typing. Sample metadata almost always included a de-identified subject ID, COVID-19 status, age in years and sex. The material from the prospective study consisted of cDNA or gDNA derived from T cells, B-cell-depleted T cells, or PBMCs. Samples came from the ongoing ImmuneRACE study (first 160 participants) plus 1,254 subjects from 6 global collaborators. The repertoires were released in a freely available public database meant as a resource for research on the immune response to SARS-CoV-2. Subjects who had been exposed to COVID-19, were actively infected with it, or had recovered from it provided the deeply sampled blood TCRbeta repertoires that made up the dataset.

TCRbeta CDR3 regions were amplified from genomic DNA using the immunoSEQ Assay, a bias-controlled multiplex PCR. The authors' analysis ran thus. The number of nucleated cells in each sample was estimated by amplification of reference gene primers within the assay. To quantify the absolute abundance of each unique TCRbeta CDR3 rearrangement, sequence reads were collapsed and filtered. For each sample, productive Simpson clonality was calculated by taking the square root of Simpson's diversity index across productive rearrangements. Entries here come from immuneACCESS through TCRdb and include only in-frame sequences with V and J called. Some clones fail to appear in such tables; in the studies checked, an unresolved V gene covers under half of the shortfall, and the cause of the remainder is unknown. The DNA was the basis for D and trimming; V, J and clone size are from that table. In all, the sample holds 200,000 to 300,000 clones, and around nine tenths of those were seen once. The biggest ten clones account for over 4% of the sample.

CDR1 and CDR2 were assigned from the germline V gene as KGHSH and LQKENI. Trimming costs V 3 bases and J 7 bases, and their ends lie 18 bases apart. From its cysteine to its phenylalanine, the CDR3 spans 15 amino acids. Only the CDR3 DNA is retained, 45 bases long and in frame from the first base. Points the paper makes about the study in general: How much clinical and demographic metadata was included differed by source and by participant, and the metadata was provided uncurated.

With regard to this clone: Its target antigen remains unknown. One base away there is no much larger clone; base qualities are not given.

In Seattle, one collaborating source enrolled patients while the infection was active and tracked those patients longitudinally over the course of disease. The collaborating institutions used their own protocols to collect whole blood in K2EDTA tubes. For TCRbeta analysis, collaborators shipped samples in one of three forms: frozen whole blood, isolated PBMCs, or DNA extracted from either of those sample types. The sequence was obtained from a woman between 55 and 75 years old with COVID-19, enrolled during active disease. The sample taken for sequencing was peripheral blood. The V and J genes are TRBV18 and TRBJ1-2; the D gene is perhaps TRBD1, on 6 matching bases. This receptor carries the CDR3 CASSPAPGGLTGYTF. DNA sequence: TGTGCCAGCTCACCGGCTCCGGGGGGCTTAACTGGCTACACCTTC.